The 20 T cell receptor beta chains given below trace back to one sample, sequenced in a study of blood T cell repertoires in COVID-19. Profiled with immunoSEQ multiplex PCR; TCRdb holds only in-frame clones, not every one. The sample includes about 99,000 clones, around 90% seen only once; the top ten take 5% to 6.5%. What was sequenced was peripheral blood. These receptors were obtained from a human donor in a cohort sampled during active COVID-19.

The rearrangement links TRBV28 to TRBJ2-7, with 9 nucleotides matching TRBD2. This CDR3 has 14 residues. Germline V gene data show CDR1 as MDHEN and CDR2 as SYDVKM. V dropped 5 bases and J dropped 5; count of bases not matched to a gene: 7. The DNA for the CDR3 is TGTGCCAGCAGTAACCCGGGACTAGCTCACGAGCAGTACTTC. This translates into CASSNPGLAHEQYF.

The chain is built from TRBV5-1 and TRBJ2-5; 9 nucleotides agree with TRBD2. The CDR3 has 17 residues. J lost 1 base, V lost 1 base, and 8 bases had no gene match. Germline V gene data show CDR1 as SGHRS and CDR2 as YFSETQ. CDR3 sequence (DNA): TGCGCCAGCAGCTTGTTTGCGGGAGGGCCAGGCCAAGAGACCCAGTACTTC. Its translation: CASSLFAGGPGQETQYF.

The chain has TRBV3-1 (or the pseudogene TRBV3-2) and TRBJ2-7, with TRBD1 identical over 8 bases. Germline V gives CDR1 LGHDT, CDR2 YNNKEL (reference sequence). The CDR3 is 15 residues long. The V and J ends lost 5 bases and 7 bases, in that order; junction bases with no gene match: 13. CDR3 region: CASSKGQGINLEQYF. The DNA for the CDR3 is TGTGCCAGCAGCAAAGGACAGGGCATTAACTTGGAGCAGTACTTC.

In DNA, the CDR3 is TGTGCCAGCAGCCGCTATGGCTACACCTTC. Amino acid sequence: CASSRYGYTF. The chain combines TRBV28 with TRBJ1-2; no clear D gene. Trimming pared 6 bases from V and 4 bases from J, leaving 3 bases between. CDR1 and CDR2 from the germline V gene are MDHEN and SYDVKM. This CDR3 is 10 amino acids long.

V and J are TRBV11-2 and TRBJ1-4; TRBD1 might be the D (5 bases). Germline CDR1 is SGHAT and CDR2 is FQNNGV. Trimming took off 3 bases at V and 4 bases at J, with 12 bases between the two ends. The CDR3 length is 15 residues. The CDR3, as DNA: TGTGCCAGCAGCTTTCGGGGGAACCTTAATGAAAAACTGTTTTTT. Protein: CASSFRGNLNEKLFF.

This clone was seen more than once but under ten times. This chain uses TRBV23-1 with TRBJ1-2; a possible D gene is TRBD1 (5 bases). TRBV23-1 is an ORF; its function is uncertain. Trimming left V 7 bases short and J 7 bases short, with 22 bases between. The CDR3 contains 15 residues. The CDR3 DNA follows: TGCGCCAGCAACGGGGGAACAAGCAGGTGCGGTGGCTACACCTTC. It yields the protein CASNGGTSRCGGYTF.

The chain couples TRBV28 to TRBJ1-2; no firm D call. Germline CDR1 and CDR2: MDHEN and SYDVKM. The CDR3 is 13 amino acids. Trimming removed 3 bases from V and 8 bases from J, with 13 bases in between. CDR3 sequence reads: CASSFKGRGGYTF. The CDR3 region has the DNA TGTGCCAGCAGTTTTAAAGGGAGAGGGGGCTACACCTTC.

The chain employs TRBV3-1 (or the pseudogene TRBV3-2) and TRBJ2-7; TRBD2 agrees at 9 bases. The V segment lost 4 bases and the J segment 5 bases; nucleotides outside the gene matches: 3. Germline V lookup: CDR1 LGHDT, CDR2 YNNKEL (reference sequence). The CDR3 extends over 13 amino acids. The CDR3, as DNA: TGTGCCAGCAGCCCCCTAGCGGGGCACGAGCAGTACTTC. It encodes CASSPLAGHEQYF.

V is TRBV10-3 and J is TRBJ1-1; TRBD1 matches 9 bases. The CDR3 is 15 residues long. V gave up 4 bases and J gave up 2 bases; unmatched junction bases: 5. Per germline, CDR1 ENHRY and CDR2 SYGVKD. CDR3 nucleotide sequence: TGTGCCATCAGTGGGACAGGGGTAAGCAACACTGAAGCTTTCTTT. As protein: CAISGTGVSNTEAFF.

The chain recombines TRBV2 with TRBJ2-5; TRBD1 agrees at 10 bases. The germline gives CDR1 SNHLY, CDR2 FYNNEI. Trimming at V came to 7 bases and at J to 5 bases, leaving 10 bases not matched to a gene. This CDR3 comprises 15 residues. For the CDR3, the DNA is TGTGCCAGCACCGCGACAGGGGGCGTTTGGGAGACCCAGTACTTC. It codes for CASTATGGVWETQYF.

The chain couples TRBV12-3 or TRBV12-4 to TRBJ2-7; possible D gene TRBD2, 6 bases. The CDR3 totals 13 residues. V was shortened by 6 bases and J by 1 base, with 10 bases between the two germline ends. The CDR3 coding sequence is TGTGCCAGCAGCCCTGGGGGGTCCTACGAGCAGTACTTC. This encodes CASSPGGSYEQYF.

The J gene is TRBJ2-5, the V gene TRBV7-9, with 10 bases lining up with TRBD1. CDR3 length equals 17 residues. Germline trimming cut 11 bases from V and 0 bases from J; bases unmatched to any gene: 15. Germline CDR1 SEHNR, CDR2 FQNEAQ (reference sequence). The CDR3 sequence is CAVRDSRTGGYQETQYF. CDR3 DNA sequence: TGTGCCGTCAGGGACTCAAGGACAGGGGGATACCAAGAGACCCAGTACTTC.

V is TRBV2 and J is TRBJ2-3; 8 bases match TRBD1. Trimming at V came to 6 bases and at J to 2 bases, leaving 7 bases not matched to a gene. This CDR3 is 15 amino acids long. Germline values: CDR1 SNHLY, CDR2 FYNNEI. The CDR3 DNA reads as TGTGCCAGCAGGGGGACAGGATCCATCACAGATACGCAGTATTTT. It encodes CASRGTGSITDTQYF.

The chain uses TRBV19 and TRBJ1-3; no clear D. V was clipped by 5 bases and J by 0 bases, with 14 bases between them. Germline V gene sequence: CDR1 LNHDA, CDR2 SQIVND (reference sequence). The CDR3 sequence is 16 residues long. The DNA of the CDR3 is TGTGCCAGTAGTCACGGGTCCGACGACTCTGGAAACACCATATATTTT. Protein sequence: CASSHGSDDSGNTIYF.

The chain carries TRBV6-2 or TRBV6-3 and TRBJ1-6; 8 bases agree with TRBD1. This CDR3 spans 14 amino acids. The germline gives CDR1 MNHEY, CDR2 SVGEGT. The V gene end was trimmed by 5 bases and the J gene end by 8 bases; junction bases not matched to a gene: 5. CDR3 sequence: CASSPGGWDSPLHF. CDR3 sequence (DNA): TGTGCCAGCAGTCCAGGGGGCTGGGATTCACCCCTCCACTTT.

This clone is labeled as medium-sized. V usage is TRBV19 and J usage is TRBJ1-1, with a possible D match to TRBD1 (6 bases). CDR3 length equals 17 residues. Germline CDR1 LNHDA, CDR2 SQIVND (reference sequence). Trimming cost V 5 bases and J 0 bases, with 19 bases left between them. The CDR3 region has the DNA TGTGCCAGTAGTGATGAGTACAGAGGGGGACTGAACACTGAAGCTTTCTTT. Amino acids: CASSDEYRGGLNTEAFF.

This chain joins TRBV28 and TRBJ1-6; unclear D gene. V shed 4 bases and J shed 9 bases, with 7 bases lying between them. The CDR3 loop spans 12 amino acids. The V gene's germline CDR1 is MDHEN and CDR2 SYDVKM. As DNA, the CDR3 is TGTGCCAGCAGTTCCCGGTTTTCACCCCTCCACTTT. Its protein product is CASSSRFSPLHF.

The chain combines TRBV19 with TRBJ2-1; TRBD1 agrees at 7 bases. Germline lookup yields CDR1 LNHDA and CDR2 SQIVND (reference sequence). The CDR3 length is 16 residues. V was clipped by 6 bases and J by 5 bases; unmatched bases: 13. CDR3 nucleotides: TGTGCCAGTAGAACCTTGGGGACAGTAAAAAACAATGAGCAGTTCTTC. As protein: CASRTLGTVKNNEQFF.

Only one count was recorded for this clone. This rearrangement joins TRBV9 to TRBJ2-2, with TRBD1 matching 9 bases. Germline trimming cut 2 bases from V and 7 bases from J; bases unmatched to any gene: 6. Germline lookup yields CDR1 SGDLS and CDR2 YYNGEE. The CDR3 loop spans 15 amino acids. The CDR3 DNA follows: TGTGCCAGCAGCGTTGCACAGGGGGCCGGCGGGGAGCTGTTTTTT. It specifies CASSVAQGAGGELFF.

The rearrangement uses TRBV7-8 and TRBJ1-5; D call uncertain. The V end lost 2 bases, the J end lost 5 bases, and 7 bases lay between the germline ends. The CDR3 contains 13 residues. CDR1 is SGHVS and CDR2 is FQNEAQ in the germline V gene. The CDR3 is CASSLTVYQPQHF. Written as DNA, the CDR3 is TGTGCCAGCAGCTTAACAGTCTATCAGCCCCAGCATTTT.